Presented here are 23 T cell receptor beta chains from one specimen sequenced in a study of blood T cell repertoires in COVID-19. Assay used: immunoSEQ multiplex PCR; TCRdb lists only in-frame clones, some missing. The sample yields over 250,000 clones, 90% seen once. Input material: PBMCs or T cells enriched from blood (not recorded which). The receptors were sampled from a woman aged 25 to 45 who had recovered from COVID-19.

This chain uses TRBV4-2 with TRBJ2-3; 11 nucleotides line up with TRBD1. V lost 1 base and J lost 4; bases outside the gene matches: 4. Germline V gives CDR1 LGHNA, CDR2 YNFKEQ. The CDR3 covers 16 residues. CDR3 protein: CASSQGTGGFADTQYF. CDR3 DNA sequence: TGTGCCAGCAGCCAAGGGACAGGGGGCTTCGCAGATACGCAGTATTTT.

The gene calls are TRBV24-1 and TRBJ2-5, with TRBD1 identical over 8 bases. Germline-derived CDR1 and CDR2 are KGHDR and SFDVKD. The ends lost 6 bases at V and 4 bases at J; junction bases unmatched: 9. The CDR3 is 15 residues long. DNA of the CDR3: TGTGCCACCAGTTCCAGGGGGCAGTTCGGAGAGACCCAGTACTTC. Amino acid sequence: CATSSRGQFGETQYF.

The chain has TRBV27 and TRBJ2-1, with 11 bases matching TRBD1. CDR3 length: 20 amino acids. With V trimmed by 3 bases and J by 3 bases, 16 bases remained unmatched. In germline, CDR1 is MNHEY, CDR2 SMNVEV (reference sequence). The CDR3 bases are TGTGCCAGCAGTTTCGGCAGGACAGGGGGCACTAGCGGACACTACAATGAGCAGTTCTTC. Translated: CASSFGRTGGTSGHYNEQFF.

This clone came up a few times. The rearrangement joins TRBV7-9 to TRBJ2-3, with TRBD1 matching over 9 bases. With V trimmed by 1 base and J by 6 bases, 5 bases remained unmatched. The length of the CDR3 is 15 residues. Germline V gives CDR1 SEHNR, CDR2 FQNEAQ (reference sequence). CDR3 bases: TGTGCCAGCAGCTTAGGTGGGACAGGGTACGATACGCAGTATTTT. The encoded protein is CASSLGGTGYDTQYF.

This chain joins TRBV6-5 and TRBJ2-7; TRBD1 agrees at 8 bases. Germline CDR1 is MNHEY and CDR2 is SVGAGI. The CDR3 loop spans 16 amino acids. V lost 2 bases and J lost 0; bases outside the gene matches: 6. The CDR3: CASSYTRTGSSYEQYF. As DNA, the CDR3 is TGTGCCAGCAGTTACACCCGGACAGGGAGCTCCTACGAGCAGTACTTC.

The chain has TRBV3-1 (or the pseudogene TRBV3-2) and TRBJ1-3; unclear D gene. Germline V lookup: CDR1 LGHDT, CDR2 YNNKEL (reference sequence). The CDR3 totals 13 residues. Trimming left V 7 bases short and J 2 bases short, with 9 bases between. The CDR3: CASTRSAGNTIYF. The CDR3 DNA follows: TGTGCCAGCACCCGGTCCGCTGGAAACACCATATATTTT.

This chain uses TRBV5-1 with TRBJ2-1; D is ambiguous. CDR3 length equals 12 residues. V lost 7 bases, J lost 5 bases, and 10 bases lay in between. Looked up from germline, CDR1 is SGHRS and CDR2 is YFSETQ. CDR3 DNA: TGCGCCAGCGGTCCAGATGACAATGAGCAGTTCTTC. As protein: CASGPDDNEQFF.

The chain combines TRBV24-1 with TRBJ2-1; 11 nucleotides match TRBD1. This CDR3 spans 16 amino acids. Trimming at V came to 9 bases and at J to 7 bases, leaving 13 bases not matched to a gene. Per the germline V gene, CDR1 is KGHDR and CDR2 is SFDVKD. CDR3 protein: CATEHTPGQGENEQFF. The DNA for the CDR3 is TGTGCCACCGAGCATACCCCGGGACAGGGGGAAAATGAGCAGTTCTTC.

The chain has TRBV4-3 and TRBJ2-7; 8 positions match TRBD2. The germline gives CDR1 LGHNA, CDR2 YSLEER. V shed 1 base, J shed 4 bases, and the junction held 6 bases outside the gene matches. The CDR3 sequence is 15 residues long. Here the CDR3 DNA reads TGCGCCAGCAGCCAAGCCGCGGGAGGTGGGTACGAGCAGTACTTC. It specifies CASSQAAGGGYEQYF.

The V and J genes are TRBV5-1 and TRBJ1-2; 8 bases map to TRBD1. Germline V lookup: CDR1 SGHRS, CDR2 YFSETQ. The CDR3 is made up of 14 amino acids. V shed 0 bases, J shed 4 bases, and the junction held 2 bases outside the gene matches. The DNA of the CDR3 is TGCGCCAGCAGCTTGGACAGGGGGAGCTATGGCTACACCTTC. As protein: CASSLDRGSYGYTF.

V usage is TRBV6-4 and J usage is TRBJ1-3; 7 bases line up with TRBD1. The trim removed 7 bases at V and 11 bases at J, leaving 23 bases unmatched. The CDR3 is made up of 17 amino acids. Per the germline V gene, CDR1 is MRHNA and CDR2 is SNTAGT. For the CDR3, the DNA is TGTGCCAGCAAGTCGGGGAAAAAGGGACAGCTCCCTTTTCCCATATATTTT. Translated: CASKSGKKGQLPFPIYF.

The J gene is TRBJ1-2, the V gene TRBV9; 7 nucleotides agree with TRBD1. V shed 3 bases, J shed 5 bases, and the junction held 10 bases outside the gene matches. Per germline, CDR1 SGDLS and CDR2 YYNGEE. This CDR3 has 15 amino acids. CDR3 nucleotide sequence: TGTGCCAGCAGCGCCGCCGGAGGGGGCCATTATGGCTACACCTTC. This codes for CASSAAGGGHYGYTF.

The rearrangement joins TRBV9 to TRBJ2-1, with TRBD2 as a possible D gene (7 bases). This CDR3 region has 14 residues. CDR1 and CDR2 from the germline V gene are SGDLS and YYNGEE. The V end lost 4 bases, the J end lost 14 bases, and 22 bases lay between the germline ends. CDR3 region: CASSLGGGLAEKFF. The CDR3 region has the DNA TGTGCCAGCAGCCTAGGGGGAGGGTTAGCGGAGAAGTTCTTC. The full variable domain, rest sourced from reference TRBV9 and TRBJ2-1, is DSGVTQTPKHLITATGQRVTLRCSPRSGDLSVYWYQQSLDQGLQFLIQYYNGEERAKGNILERFSAQQFPDLHSELNLSSLELGDSALYFCASSLGGGLAEKFFGPGTRLTVL.

The chain has TRBV6-5 and TRBJ1-1; D is unresolved. Trimming stripped 0 bases from V and 1 base from J, with 12 bases between. The CDR3 runs to 16 residues. CDR1 is MNHEY and CDR2 is SVGAGI in the germline V gene. In DNA, the CDR3 is TGTGCCAGCAGTTACTCGAAGCGGTTTGGGAACACTGAAGCTTTCTTT. Its translation is CASSYSKRFGNTEAFF.

This chain connects TRBV6-5 to TRBJ1-5, with unresolved D. V lost 7 bases and J 2 bases, leaving 9 bases between the germline ends. Germline V lookup: CDR1 MNHEY, CDR2 SVGAGI. The CDR3 is 13 residues long. The CDR3 coding sequence is TGTGCCAGCATGAGTCTAGGCAATCAGCCCCAGCATTTT. Residues: CASMSLGNQPQHF.

This sequence joins TRBV28 and TRBJ2-5, with 10 positions matching TRBD2. Germline lookup yields CDR1 MDHEN and CDR2 SYDVKM. The CDR3 spans 15 residues. The junction had 2 bases not matched to a gene; V was cut back by 3 bases and J by 1 base. The CDR3 region has the DNA TGTGCCAGCAGTTTGACTAGCGGGTCCCAAGAGACCCAGTACTTC. This translates into CASSLTSGSQETQYF.

The gene calls are TRBV6-2 or TRBV6-3 and TRBJ2-4, with 9 bases matching TRBD1. V was clipped by 4 bases and J by 0 bases; unmatched bases: 10. The CDR3 is 18 residues long. In germline, CDR1 is MNHEY, CDR2 SVGEGT. The DNA of the CDR3 is TGTGCCAGCAGTTTAGCCGGGACAGGGATGTTAGCCAAAAACATTCAGTACTTC. As protein: CASSLAGTGMLAKNIQYF.

The rearrangement uses TRBV7-2 and TRBJ1-5; D may be TRBD1 (6 bases). Between the trimmed V and J ends, which lost 5 bases and 4 bases, there was a span of 15 bases. The CDR3 is 15 residues long. Germline V gene data show CDR1 as SGHTA and CDR2 as FQGNSA. CDR3 protein: CASSPTGRYNQPQHF. CDR3 in DNA: TGTGCCAGCAGCCCGACAGGACGGTATAATCAGCCCCAGCATTTT.

The V call is TRBV6-1, the J call TRBJ1-1, with 8 bases aligning to TRBD1. CDR3 size: 15 residues. The germline V gene encodes CDR1 MNHNS and CDR2 SASEGT. After removal of 4 bases from V and 4 bases from J, the junction contained 8 bases not matched to a gene. CDR3 DNA sequence: TGTGCCAGCAGTGGAGCTCAGGGGGCAGTCACTGAAGCTTTCTTT. Translating gives CASSGAQGAVTEAFF.

The chain joins TRBV28 to TRBJ1-1; 8 bases are shared with TRBD1. The CDR3 sequence is 15 residues long. V shed 5 bases, J shed 4 bases, and the junction held 9 bases outside the gene matches. CDR1 is MDHEN, CDR2 SYDVKM, per germline. The CDR3 DNA follows: TGTGCCAGCAGTCCACCCCATACAGGGGGCACTGAAGCTTTCTTT. It specifies CASSPPHTGGTEAFF.

The J gene is TRBJ1-1, the V gene TRBV27; no definite D call. CDR1 and CDR2 from the germline V gene are MNHEY and SMNVEV (reference sequence). V was cut by 0 bases and J by 6 bases, with 8 bases left in between. The CDR3 has 13 residues. CDR3 in amino acids: CASSLSSGPEAFF. The CDR3, as DNA: TGTGCCAGCAGTTTATCGAGCGGGCCTGAAGCTTTCTTT.

This clone showed up just once. The chain has TRBV9 and TRBJ1-1; D uncertain. The V gene's germline CDR1 is SGDLS and CDR2 YYNGEE. V was pared by 0 bases and J by 1 base, with 10 bases between. The CDR3 contains 15 residues. The CDR3 bases are TGTGCCAGCAGCGTAGATGGGCACCAGAACACTGAAGCTTTCTTT. Translated, it gives CASSVDGHQNTEAFF. Complete variable domain (other parts from reference TRBV9 and TRBJ1-1): DSGVTQTPKHLITATGQRVTLRCSPRSGDLSVYWYQQSLDQGLQFLIQYYNGEERAKGNILERFSAQQFPDLHSELNLSSLELGDSALYFCASSVDGHQNTEAFFGQGTRLTVV.

The rearrangement joins TRBV6-1 to TRBJ1-6; the match to TRBD1 covers 7 bases. This CDR3 has 16 amino acids. Germline V gene lookup returns CDR1 MNHNS and CDR2 SASEGT. V shed 0 bases, J shed 10 bases, and the junction held 9 bases outside the gene matches. The CDR3 here is CASSEAWRQGDSPLHF. The CDR3 bases are TGTGCCAGCAGTGAAGCGTGGCGACAGGGAGACTCACCCCTCCACTTT.